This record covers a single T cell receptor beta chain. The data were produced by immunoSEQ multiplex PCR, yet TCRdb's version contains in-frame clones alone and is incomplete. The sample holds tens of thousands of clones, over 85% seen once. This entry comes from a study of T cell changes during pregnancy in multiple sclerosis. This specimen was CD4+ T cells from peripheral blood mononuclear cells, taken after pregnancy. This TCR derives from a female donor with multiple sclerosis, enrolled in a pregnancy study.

The CDR3 loop reads CAWGGGNTIYF. CDR3 nucleotides: TGTGCCTGGGGGGGCGGAAACACCATATATTTT. The chain couples TRBV30 to TRBJ1-3; D perhaps matches TRBD1 (6 bases). Trimming left V 5 bases short and J 4 bases short, with 6 bases between. The CDR3 sequence is 11 residues long. The V gene's germline CDR1 is GTSNPN and CDR2 SVGIG (reference sequence).